The 5 T cell receptor beta chains given below trace back to one sample, sequenced in a study of shared clonotypes between healthy human individuals. The method was immunoSEQ multiplex PCR; TCRdb's version includes in-frame clones alone and lacks a portion of them. Of approximately 110,000 clones in the sample, around 73% were seen once. The sample was memory CD8+ T cells sorted from blood. Subset described: CD45RO+ cells pooled with CCR7-negative TemRA cells. The origin of the receptors is a woman in her twenties or thirties in good health.

The rearrangement uses TRBV25-1 and TRBJ2-3; 12 bases fit TRBD2. The CDR3 contains 15 residues. The germline V gene has CDR1 MGHDK and CDR2 SYGVNS. The V gene end was trimmed by 5 bases and the J gene end by 2 bases; junction bases not matched to a gene: 2. Written as DNA, the CDR3 is TGTGCCAGCAGTTGGACTAGCGGGGACACAGATACGCAGTATTTT. Encoded protein: CASSWTSGDTDTQYF.

The CDR3 DNA reads TGCGCCAGCAGCGCCTCCGGGACAACGACCCCTGAGCAGTACTTC. Protein: CASSASGTTTPEQYF. The genes are TRBV5-1 and TRBJ2-7, with D tentatively TRBD1 (6 bases). Germline CDR1 reads SGHRS; CDR2 reads YFSETQ. V lost 4 bases to trimming and J lost 7 bases, with 21 bases between them. The CDR3 runs 15 residues.

This clone was seen a single time. This rearrangement joins TRBV11-2 to TRBJ1-2; D is uncertain. Germline assignment: CDR1 SGHAT and CDR2 FQNNGV. The CDR3 covers 12 residues. Trimming removed 5 bases from V and 8 bases from J, with 12 bases in between. The CDR3, as DNA: TGTGCCAGCAGCACATCAAGGAACGGCTACACCTTC. This encodes CASSTSRNGYTF.

The sample holds many counts of this clone. The DNA of the CDR3 is TGTGCCAGCAGCCAAATCATAGGGACTAGCAGCCACGAGCAGTACTTC. Its protein is CASSQIIGTSSHEQYF. The rearrangement uses TRBV4-2 and TRBJ2-7; TRBD2 aligns across 9 bases. The CDR3 runs to 16 residues. CDR1 and CDR2 from the germline V gene are LGHNA and YNFKEQ. With 2 bases clipped from V and 5 bases from J, the junction kept 10 bases outside the gene matches.

This clone was observed once. V gene TRBV6-1 combines with J gene TRBJ2-1; D is ambiguous. Germline V gene data show CDR1 as MNHNS and CDR2 as SASEGT. The CDR3 is made up of 10 amino acids. Between the trimmed V and J ends, which lost 2 bases and 10 bases, there was a span of 3 bases. The CDR3 bases are TGTGCCAGCAGTGAACAGGAGCAGTTCTTC. Translation gives CASSEQEQFF.